One and the same sample provided the 21 T cell receptor beta chains below, sequenced in a study of molecular identifiers for immune sequencing clone quantification. Using its own MiXCR run on the PCR reads, TCRdb lists one record per CDR3 protein. The sample includes hundreds of thousands of distinct CDR3 sequences, about 25% of them seen just once. Input material: naive CD8+ T cells from blood, with Jurkat cell RNA spiked in. Subset in this sample: FACS-sorted CD8+CD4-CCR7+CD45RA+ naive T cells. These receptor sequences come from a human donor in good health. Some libraries in this study had Jurkat cell RNA spiked in.

This clonotype was observed at least ten times. V and J are TRBV2 and TRBJ2-4; possible D gene TRBD2, 6 bases. With 2 bases removed from V and 1 base from J, the gap between germline ends came to 12 bases. The CDR3 has 16 amino acids. Germline lookup yields CDR1 SNHLY and CDR2 FYNNEI. CDR3 sequence reads: CASSERASAAKNIQYF. CDR3 bases: TGTGCCAGCAGTGAACGGGCTAGCGCGGCCAAAAACATTCAGTACTTC.

This clonotype was seen a few times. The chain links TRBV6-2 or TRBV6-3 to TRBJ2-1; 7 nucleotides line up with TRBD1. After removal of 5 bases from V and 0 bases from J, the junction contained 4 bases not matched to a gene. The CDR3 length is 15 residues. Germline V gene data show CDR1 as MNHEY and CDR2 as SVGEGT. As DNA, the CDR3 is TGTGCCAGCAGTCGCCGGGACAGCTCCTACAATGAGCAGTTCTTC. This codes for CASSRRDSSYNEQFF.

This clonotype has more than one count but fewer than ten. The gene calls are TRBV12-3 or TRBV12-4 and TRBJ2-2; unclear D gene. The CDR3 covers 15 residues. Trimming stripped 6 bases from V and 8 bases from J, with 19 bases between. CDR3 residues: CASSHPADPQGELFF. As DNA, the CDR3 is TGTGCCAGCAGCCACCCGGCAGACCCCCAAGGGGAGCTGTTTTTT.

On this clonotype: An end of the junction differs from the germline gene, which may be a read error. The rearrangement uses TRBV20-1 and TRBJ2-7; D perhaps matches TRBD1 (6 bases). Per the germline V gene, CDR1 is DFQATT and CDR2 is SNEGSKA (reference sequence). The CDR3 contains 14 residues. The DNA for the CDR3 is TGCGGTGCAAATCTCAGGGGAAACCCCTACGAGCAGTACTTC. Encoded protein: CGANLRGNPYEQYF.

V is TRBV7-9 and J is TRBJ1-2; D is possibly TRBD1 (5 bases). CDR3 size: 12 residues. Deletions cut 5 bases from V and 6 bases from J, with 10 bases between. Germline-derived CDR1 and CDR2 are SEHNR and FQNEAQ (reference sequence). CDR3 sequence: CASSPDINGYTF. CDR3 sequence (DNA): TGTGCCAGCAGCCCGGACATAAATGGCTACACCTTC.

This clonotype was detected a few times. The chain has TRBV20-1 and TRBJ2-7, with 12 bases aligning to TRBD2. Germline V gene sequence: CDR1 DFQATT, CDR2 SNEGSKA (reference sequence). The CDR3 is made up of 15 amino acids. Trimming cost V 0 bases and J 3 bases; bases outside gene matches: 3. The CDR3 DNA reads TGCAGTGCTAGAGATGGGGGACTAGCGGGCTACGAGCAGTACTTC. Encoded protein: CSARDGGLAGYEQYF.

This clonotype was counted only a few times. The chain uses TRBV6-2 or TRBV6-3 and TRBJ1-1, with D maybe TRBD1 (5 bases). With 0 bases removed from V and 1 base from J, the gap between germline ends came to 12 bases. Germline CDR1 reads MNHEY; CDR2 reads SVGEGT. The CDR3 loop spans 16 amino acids. The CDR3: CASSYSRSGSNTEAFF. The CDR3 region has the DNA TGTGCCAGCAGTTACTCACGGTCAGGGTCGAACACTGAAGCTTTCTTT.

Comment on this clonotype: Germline is not matched at one junction end, which may reflect a read error. J is TRBJ2-1 and V is TRBV7-8, with D possibly matching TRBD1 (6 bases). CDR3 length: 16 amino acids. Germline values: CDR1 SGHVS, CDR2 FQNEAQ. The CDR3 DNA follows: TGTGCCAGCAGCTCACTACAGGGTAGCCCCTACGATGAGCAGTTCTTC. Its translation is CASSSLQGSPYDEQFF. Variable domain in full (rest from reference TRBV7-8 and TRBJ2-1): GAGVSQSPRYKVAKRGQDVALRCDPISGHVSLFWYQQALGQGPEFLTYFQNEAQLDKSGLPSDRFFAERPEGSVSTLKIQRTQQEDSAVYLCASSSLQGSPYDEQFFGPGTRLTVL.

This clonotype was seen at least ten times. This chain uses TRBV28 with TRBJ2-1; D may be TRBD1 or TRBD2 (5 bases each). V shed 4 bases and J shed 0 bases, with 10 bases lying between them. Germline-derived CDR1 and CDR2 are MDHEN and SYDVKM. This CDR3 has 15 residues. The CDR3 sequence is CASSYGTSSYNEQFF. In nucleotides, the CDR3 is TGTGCCAGCAGTTACGGGACGAGCTCCTACAATGAGCAGTTCTTC.

The sample holds a few counts of this clonotype. The CDR3 nucleotides read TGTGCCAGCAGTGAACTAGCGGGGGGCCGTTACAATGAGCAGTTCTTC. Amino acid sequence: CASSELAGGRYNEQFF. The chain links TRBV6-2 or TRBV6-3 to TRBJ2-1, with TRBD2 matching 12 bases. This CDR3 comprises 16 residues. V was pared by 5 bases and J by 4 bases, with 6 bases of the junction left unmatched. CDR1 is MNHEY, CDR2 SVGEGT, per germline.

For this clonotype: One junction end disagrees with the germline gene, perhaps due to a read error. This rearrangement joins TRBV6-5 to TRBJ1-1; D gene unclear. The CDR3 loop spans 12 amino acids. Germline V gene data show CDR1 as MNHEY and CDR2 as SVGAGI. The CDR3 DNA reads as TGTGCCCGCAGCCGGAGTAGGACTGAAGCTTTCTTT. Encoded protein: CARSRSRTEAFF.

This clonotype was recorded a few times. The junction does not match germline at one end; this may be a read error. The genes are TRBV7-9 and TRBJ2-4, with D uncertain. The CDR3 consists of 12 residues. The germline V gene has CDR1 SEHNR and CDR2 FQNEAQ (reference sequence). CDR3 in amino acids: CASSLAENIQYF. CDR3 DNA: TGTGCCAGCAGCTTAGCCGAAAACATTCAGTACTTC.

This clonotype has a count of ten or more. The chain uses TRBV10-3 and TRBJ2-7; possible D gene TRBD1, 5 bases. CDR1 is ENHRY, CDR2 SYGVKD, per germline. The V and J ends lost 8 bases and 0 bases respectively, with 11 bases between them. The CDR3 spans 13 residues. CDR3 sequence: CAIGPDNSYEQYF. CDR3 coding DNA: TGTGCCATCGGTCCGGACAACTCCTACGAGCAGTACTTC.

This clonotype came up a few times. The J gene is TRBJ1-1, the V gene TRBV27, with D uncertain. With 6 bases removed from V and 0 bases from J, the gap between germline ends came to 11 bases. This CDR3 spans 14 amino acids. In germline, CDR1 is MNHEY, CDR2 SMNVEV (reference sequence). The CDR3 reads CASRSRPLNTEAFF. As DNA, the CDR3 is TGTGCCAGCAGATCGAGGCCCTTGAACACTGAAGCTTTCTTT.

This rearrangement joins TRBV28 to TRBJ2-5; D is uncertain. Germline CDR1 and CDR2: MDHEN and SYDVKM. The V end was cut by 5 bases, the J end by 5 bases, with 21 bases between. There are 16 residues in the CDR3. CDR3 amino acids: CASSERTGIQRETQYF. The CDR3 DNA reads as TGTGCCAGCAGTGAGAGGACGGGTATACAGAGGGAGACCCAGTACTTC.

This clonotype was seen at least ten times. This chain links TRBV12-3 or TRBV12-4 with TRBJ1-1, with unresolved D. V lost 7 bases, J lost 5 bases, and 5 bases lay in between. The CDR3 is made up of 10 amino acids. The CDR3: CASTGTEAFF. Here the CDR3 DNA reads TGTGCCAGCACCGGGACTGAAGCTTTCTTT.

Concerning this clonotype: This may be a read error, as it is one base from a much larger clone. The chain uses TRBV28 and TRBJ1-4; D is uncertain. The CDR3 is made up of 14 amino acids. The germline CDR1 and CDR2 sequences are MDHEN and SYDVKM. The V gene lost 7 bases and the J gene lost 4 bases, with 13 bases spanning the gap. The CDR3 nucleotides read TGTGCCAGCAACGCCATACAGAGTAATGAAAAACTGTTTTTT. This codes for CASNAIQSNEKLFF.

The table lists this clonotype with many counts. V gene TRBV30 combines with J gene TRBJ1-2, with D perhaps TRBD1 (6 bases). Trimming removed 0 bases at V and 10 bases at J, with 12 bases between. The CDR3 length is 12 residues. CDR1 GTSNPN and CDR2 SVGIG come from the germline V gene (reference sequence). DNA of the CDR3: TGTGCCTGGAGTGTACGTCAGGGGATCTACACCTTC. This codes for CAWSVRQGIYTF.

The chain has TRBV11-2 and TRBJ2-1; D unresolved. In germline, CDR1 is SGHAT, CDR2 FQNNGV. V shed 5 bases and J shed 8 bases, with 10 bases lying between them. CDR3 size: 12 residues. CDR3 region: CASSLPVDEQFF. The CDR3 DNA is TGTGCCAGCAGCCTCCCGGTAGATGAGCAGTTCTTC.

This clonotype was detected only a few times. The chain carries TRBV15 and TRBJ2-5; TRBD2 agrees at 11 bases. Germline V CDR1 and CDR2: LNHNV, YYDKDF (reference sequence). The CDR3 is 17 residues long. V trimming: 0 bases; J trimming: 1 base; junction bases outside the gene matches: 4. The CDR3 is CATSRDGGLAAQETQYF. The CDR3 coding sequence is TGTGCCACCAGCAGAGATGGGGGACTAGCGGCCCAAGAGACCCAGTACTTC.

There are a few counts of this clonotype. V gene TRBV5-1 combines with J gene TRBJ2-4; tentative D call: TRBD1 (8 bases). V was pared by 3 bases and J by 8 bases, with 21 bases between. The CDR3 has 16 amino acids. Germline V CDR1 and CDR2: SGHRS, YFSETQ. CDR3 DNA sequence: TGCGCCAGCAGCTCGCTACAGGGGGGGGCTGCGGACATTCAGTACTTC. Translation gives CASSSLQGGAADIQYF.